Described below is a single T cell receptor (beta chain) sequence and its context. Its antigen is not known. The germline CDR1 and CDR2 sequences are SGHVS and FNYEAQ. J was trimmed by 1 base and V by 4 bases; bases with no gene match: 3. This CDR3 comprises 14 residues. This sample is part of a study of cytomegalovirus exposure and HLA in healthy donors. Regarding the study as a whole: Productive rates of about 87% or about 30% were seen for most TCR beta V segments in an earlier analysis. HLA restriction was apparent for most CMV-associated TCR beta chains in a later analysis. One cluster of highly shared sequence variants probably arose as a sequencing artifact. It has been reported that TCR beta sequences accurately predicted the HLA-A and HLA-B alleles of most subjects.

Vbeta (60) and Jbeta (13) primers were used in the PCR. Profiled with immunoSEQ multiplex PCR; TCRdb holds only in-frame clones, not every one. The table has fewer than 250,000 clones, under 90% seen once. This clonotype was obtained from a human donor in good health. The rearrangement joins TRBV7-6 to TRBJ2-7, with 8 bases aligning to TRBD2. What was sequenced was PBMCs. The CDR3 bases are TGTGCCAGCAGCTCCCGGGAGGGATCCTACGAGCAGTACTTC. It specifies CASSSREGSYEQYF.